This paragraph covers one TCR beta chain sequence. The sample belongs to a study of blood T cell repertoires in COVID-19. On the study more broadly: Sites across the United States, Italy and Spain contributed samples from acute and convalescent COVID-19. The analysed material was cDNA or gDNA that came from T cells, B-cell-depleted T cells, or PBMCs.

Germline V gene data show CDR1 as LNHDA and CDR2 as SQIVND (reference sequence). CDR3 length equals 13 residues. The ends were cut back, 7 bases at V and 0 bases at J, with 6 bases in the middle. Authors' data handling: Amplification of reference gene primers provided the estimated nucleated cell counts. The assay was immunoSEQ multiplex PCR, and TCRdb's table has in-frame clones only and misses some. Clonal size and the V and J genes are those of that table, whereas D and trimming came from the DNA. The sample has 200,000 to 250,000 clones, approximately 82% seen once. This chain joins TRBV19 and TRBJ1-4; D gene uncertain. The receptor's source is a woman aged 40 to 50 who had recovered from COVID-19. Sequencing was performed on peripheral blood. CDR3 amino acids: CASTDATNEKLFF. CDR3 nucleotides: TGTGCCAGTACAGATGCAACTAATGAAAAACTGTTTTTT.